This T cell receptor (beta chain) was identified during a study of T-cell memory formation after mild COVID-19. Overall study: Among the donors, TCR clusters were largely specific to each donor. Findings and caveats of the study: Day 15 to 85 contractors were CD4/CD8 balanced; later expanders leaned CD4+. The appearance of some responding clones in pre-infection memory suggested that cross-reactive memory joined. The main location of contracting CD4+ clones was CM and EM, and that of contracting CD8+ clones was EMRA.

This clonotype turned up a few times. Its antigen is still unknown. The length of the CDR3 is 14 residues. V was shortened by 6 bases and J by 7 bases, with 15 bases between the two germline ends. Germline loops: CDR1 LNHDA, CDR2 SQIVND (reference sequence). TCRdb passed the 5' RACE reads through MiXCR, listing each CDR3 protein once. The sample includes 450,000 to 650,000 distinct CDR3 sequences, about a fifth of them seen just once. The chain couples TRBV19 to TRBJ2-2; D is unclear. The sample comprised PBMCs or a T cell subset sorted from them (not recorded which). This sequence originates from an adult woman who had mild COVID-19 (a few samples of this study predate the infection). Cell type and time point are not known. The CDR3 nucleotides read TGTGCCAGTAGCCAAAGAAGGGCCGGCGGGGAGCTGTTTTTT. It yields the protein CASSQRRAGGELFF.